Listed here are 7 T cell receptor beta chains from one sample, sequenced in a study of cytomegalovirus exposure and HLA in healthy donors. PCR amplification relied on 60 Vbeta primers (plus 13 Jbeta primers). The protocol was immunoSEQ multiplex PCR, while the TCRdb copy is restricted to in-frame clones and leaves out a portion. The data show 75,000 to 95,000 clones, roughly 78% seen once. The specimen was PBMCs. The receptors derive from a male donor in good health and CMV-seropositive.

The chain carries TRBV13 and TRBJ2-4; 7 nucleotides match TRBD2. Looked up from germline, CDR1 is PRHDT and CDR2 is FYEKMQ (reference sequence). J was trimmed by 0 bases and V by 8 bases; bases with no gene match: 7. The CDR3 runs 15 residues. The CDR3 coding sequence is TGTGCCAGCGCAGGCGGGGGTCTAGCCAAAAACATTCAGTACTTC. Translation: CASAGGGLAKNIQYF.

A remark on this clone: Given the absence of the conserved phenylalanine or tryptophan at the CDR3 end, a read error is likely. The chain uses TRBV30 and TRBJ1-3, with a tentative D call TRBD1 (5 bases). The CDR3 totals 12 residues. Deletions cut 4 bases from V and 8 bases from J, with 12 bases between. Germline loops: CDR1 GTSNPN, CDR2 SVGIG (reference sequence). The CDR3 nucleotides are TGTGCCTGGAACCAAAGGGACTACACCATATATGTT. It is translated as CAWNQRDYTIYV.

The rearrangement uses TRBV28 and TRBJ2-5; perhaps TRBD2 as D (6 bases). Trimming took off 7 bases at V and 5 bases at J, with 17 bases between the two ends. The CDR3 runs 14 residues. From germline, CDR1 is MDHEN and CDR2 SYDVKM. The CDR3 DNA reads as TGTGCCAGCATGAGAGGAGGGCCGGGGGAGACCCAGTACTTC. The encoded protein is CASMRGGPGETQYF.

This chain uses TRBV28 with TRBJ2-7, with D tentatively TRBD2 (6 bases). V lost 10 bases and J lost 2, with 18 bases in between. Germline V gives CDR1 MDHEN, CDR2 SYDVKM. The CDR3 length is 14 residues. CDR3 sequence: CATSHRRGTYEQYF. CDR3 DNA: TGTGCCACCAGCCATAGGAGGGGTACCTACGAGCAGTACTTC. Using reference TRBV28 and TRBJ2-7 for the parts outside the CDR3, the full variable domain is DVKVTQSSRYLVKRTGEKVFLECVQDMDHENMFWYRQDPGLGLRLIYFSYDVKMKEKGDIPEGYSVSREKKERFSLILESASTNQTSMYLCATSHRRGTYEQYFGPGTRLTVT.

The chain combines TRBV28 with TRBJ2-1; tentative D call: TRBD2 (5 bases). The CDR3 has 16 amino acids. The germline V gene has CDR1 MDHEN and CDR2 SYDVKM. V was cut by 3 bases and J by 2 bases, with 14 bases left in between. Written as DNA, the CDR3 is TGTGCCAGCAGTTTTTACGGGATCCAGGCCTACAATGAGCAGTTCTTC. Its protein product is CASSFYGIQAYNEQFF.

This clone appeared a single time. The chain is built from TRBV7-9 and TRBJ1-2, with TRBD1 matching over 8 bases. There are 15 residues in the CDR3. Germline V CDR1 and CDR2: SEHNR, FQNEAQ (reference sequence). V dropped 5 bases and J dropped 4; count of bases not matched to a gene: 9. The CDR3 nucleotides are TGTGCCAGCAGCCCATGGACAGGGCTTGGCTATGGCTACACCTTC. Residues: CASSPWTGLGYGYTF.

The chain uses TRBV6-5 and TRBJ1-5; 9 positions match TRBD1. The germline V gene has CDR1 MNHEY and CDR2 SVGAGI. CDR3 length: 15 residues. J gave up 4 bases and V 6 bases, and 7 bases lay outside the gene matches. CDR3 in DNA: TGTGCCAGCAGGGCACAGGGGGCTGGTAATCAGCCCCAGCATTTT. Residues: CASRAQGAGNQPQHF.